These 3 T cell receptor beta chains came from one sample sequenced in a study of shared clonotypes between healthy human individuals. The data were produced by immunoSEQ multiplex PCR, yet TCRdb's version contains in-frame clones alone and is incomplete. Of approximately 2.5 million clones in the sample, over 85% were seen once. Sequencing was performed on naive CD4+ T cells from PBMCs. Subset defined: CD45RA+ positively selected. These receptors originate from a man in his late teens or twenties in good health. Some clones in this sample may be carry-over from other donors' samples.

V gene TRBV19 combines with J gene TRBJ2-1; 10 nucleotides match TRBD2. CDR3 size: 18 residues. V was pared by 3 bases and J by 1 base, with 9 bases of the junction left unmatched. CDR1 is LNHDA, CDR2 SQIVND, per germline (reference sequence). Here the CDR3 reads CASSIALAGTMSYNEQFF. The CDR3 DNA reads TGTGCCAGTAGTATTGCACTAGCGGGAACCATGTCCTACAATGAGCAGTTCTTC.

The chain couples TRBV5-5 to TRBJ2-2, with D uncertain. This CDR3 has 12 residues. The V gene lost 1 base and the J gene lost 6 bases, with 4 bases spanning the gap. The germline CDR1 and CDR2 sequences are SGHKS and YYEKEE (reference sequence). The CDR3 spells CASSLFSGELFF. Here the CDR3 DNA reads TGTGCCAGCAGCTTGTTCTCCGGGGAGCTGTTTTTT.

The chain is built from TRBV9 and TRBJ2-1, with a weak D call TRBD2 (6 bases). Trimming shortened V by 4 bases and J by 1 base, and 18 bases separated the two germline ends. Germline V CDR1 and CDR2: SGDLS, YYNGEE. The length of the CDR3 is 17 residues. Here the CDR3 reads CASSTGVLAGSYNEQFF. Here the CDR3 DNA reads TGTGCCAGCAGCACCGGGGTTCTGGCGGGGTCCTACAATGAGCAGTTCTTC.